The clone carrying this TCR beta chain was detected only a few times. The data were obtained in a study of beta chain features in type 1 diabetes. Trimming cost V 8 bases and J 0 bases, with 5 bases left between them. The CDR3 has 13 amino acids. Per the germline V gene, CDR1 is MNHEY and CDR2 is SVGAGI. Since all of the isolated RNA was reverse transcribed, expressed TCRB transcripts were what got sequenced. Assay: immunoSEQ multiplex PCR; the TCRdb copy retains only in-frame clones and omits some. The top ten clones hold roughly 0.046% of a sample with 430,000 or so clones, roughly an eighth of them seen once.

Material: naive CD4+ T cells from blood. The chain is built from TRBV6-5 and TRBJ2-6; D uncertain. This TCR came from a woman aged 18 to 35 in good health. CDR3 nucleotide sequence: TGTGCCAGCGCCCCCTCTGGGGCCAACGTCCTGACTTTC. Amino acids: CASAPSGANVLTF.